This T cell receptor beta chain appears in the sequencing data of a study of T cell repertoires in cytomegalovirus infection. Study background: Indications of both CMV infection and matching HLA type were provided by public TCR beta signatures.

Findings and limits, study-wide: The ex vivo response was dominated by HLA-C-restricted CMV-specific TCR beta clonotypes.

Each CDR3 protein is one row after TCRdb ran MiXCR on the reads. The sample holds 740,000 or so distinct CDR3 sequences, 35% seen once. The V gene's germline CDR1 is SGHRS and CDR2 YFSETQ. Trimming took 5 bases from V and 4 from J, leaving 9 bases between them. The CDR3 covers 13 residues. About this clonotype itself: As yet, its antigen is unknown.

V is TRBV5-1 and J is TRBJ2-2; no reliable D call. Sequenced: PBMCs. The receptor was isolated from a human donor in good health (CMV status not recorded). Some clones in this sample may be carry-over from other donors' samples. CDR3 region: CASSWGPTGELFF. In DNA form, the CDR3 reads TGCGCCAGCAGTTGGGGTCCCACCGGGGAGCTGTTTTTT.